This T cell receptor beta chain was documented in a study of T cells after yellow fever vaccination. Study-wide results and caveats: Abundant clonotypes from the bulk population could have been carried over as contaminants into FACS-sorted repertoires. Peak timing came faster in the weaker secondary response, day 5 versus 15. Booster samples showed a return of most primary-vaccination clones (around 95% CD4, 88% CD8).

Template-switching 5'RACE yielded the TCR cDNA; a universal primer site and UMIs were added in the process. TCRdb redid the calling of the 5' RACE reads with MiXCR, one entry per CDR3 protein. The table has about 240,000 distinct CDR3 sequences, roughly 3.5% seen once; the top ten hold 19%. Trimming pared 6 bases from V and 9 bases from J, leaving 13 bases between. In germline, CDR1 is SGHRS, CDR2 YFSETQ. The CDR3 length is 13 residues. This clonotype showed up many times. The antigen is unknown. Here the sequenced sample was PBMCs, taken 15 days after the yellow fever booster vaccination. This sequence originates from a young man who received the YFV17D yellow fever vaccine. The rearrangement uses TRBV5-1 and TRBJ1-6; D remains unclear. For the CDR3, the DNA is TGCGCCAGCAAGCGTGAGGGCTCTTCACCCCTCCACTTT. This translates into CASKREGSSPLHF. Complete variable domain (other parts from reference TRBV5-1 and TRBJ1-6): KAGVTQTPRYLIKTRGQQVTLSCSPISGHRSVSWYQQTPGQGLQFLFEYFSETQRNKGNFPGRFSGRQFSNSRSEMNVSTLELGDSALYLCASKREGSSPLHFGNGTRLTVT.